This T cell receptor beta chain was retrieved from a study of blood T cells in healthy people across ages. Donors ranged from about 6 to 95 years old and were healthy Caucasians in Russia. On this clonotype: Its antigen is currently unknown.

A second PCR, run for about 7 to 11 cycles, used a sample-barcoded 5' primer plus a J-beta primer mix. Each cDNA molecule received a tag from a template-switch adaptor that had 12 random nucleotides. Each CDR3 protein is one row after TCRdb ran MiXCR on the 5' RACE reads. The data show about 670,000 distinct CDR3 sequences, more than 45% seen once. The germline gives CDR1 ENHRY, CDR2 SYGVKD. The CDR3 sequence is 15 residues long. Study results and caveats: Because donor CMV status was unknown, expanded clonotype changes were possibly confounded. Versus aged donors, long-lived donors had higher diversity and more naive CD4+ cells.

The sequencing input was blood. This sequence originates from a woman aged 80 or over in good health. The chain is built from TRBV10-3 and TRBJ2-1, with a weak D call TRBD2 (6 bases). The closer fit of TRBJ2-7 to the DNA end suggests the J call may be wrong. The CDR3 loop reads CAISPGLATYNEQYF. CDR3 sequence (DNA): TGTGCCATCAGTCCGGGTCTAGCGACCTACAATGAGCAGTACTTC.